This record concerns one T cell receptor (beta chain) sequence. Produced via immunoSEQ multiplex PCR; TCRdb's table is partial and in-frame only. The table records 160,000 or so clones, 86% of them present only once. Germline CDR1 and CDR2: MDHEN and SYDVKM. The CDR3 contains 16 residues. V trimming: 5 bases; J trimming: 4 bases; junction bases outside the gene matches: 6. The data were obtained in a study of blood T cell repertoires in COVID-19. On the study more broadly: Italy, Spain and the United States were the sources of the convalescent and acute COVID-19 samples. T cells, B-cell-depleted T cells, or PBMCs supplied cDNA or gDNA.

This sequence was found in a woman aged 70-85 years with acute or convalescent COVID-19. What was sequenced was peripheral blood. This chain connects TRBV28 to TRBJ2-5, with 14 nucleotides matching TRBD2. CDR3 protein: CASSQTSGRAPETQYF. In DNA, the CDR3 is TGTGCCAGCAGTCAGACTAGCGGGAGGGCACCAGAGACCCAGTACTTC.